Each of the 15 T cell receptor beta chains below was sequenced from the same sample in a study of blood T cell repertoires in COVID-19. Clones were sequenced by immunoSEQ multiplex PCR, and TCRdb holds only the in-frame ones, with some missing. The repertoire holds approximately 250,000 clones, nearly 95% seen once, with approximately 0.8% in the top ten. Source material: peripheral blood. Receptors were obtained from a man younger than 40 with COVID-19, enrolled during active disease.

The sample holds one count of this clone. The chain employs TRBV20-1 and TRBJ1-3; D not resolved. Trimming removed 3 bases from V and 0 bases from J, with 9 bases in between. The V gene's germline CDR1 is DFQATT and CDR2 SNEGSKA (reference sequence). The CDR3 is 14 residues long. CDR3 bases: TGCAGTGCTAGTCTTGACACCTCTGGAAACACCATATATTTT. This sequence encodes CSASLDTSGNTIYF.

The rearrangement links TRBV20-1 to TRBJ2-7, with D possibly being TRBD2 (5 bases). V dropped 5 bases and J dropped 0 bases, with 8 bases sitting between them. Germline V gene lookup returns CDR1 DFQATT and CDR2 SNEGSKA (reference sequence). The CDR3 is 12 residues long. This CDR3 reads CSAGGSSYEQYF. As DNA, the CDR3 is TGCAGTGCTGGTGGGAGCTCCTACGAGCAGTACTTC.

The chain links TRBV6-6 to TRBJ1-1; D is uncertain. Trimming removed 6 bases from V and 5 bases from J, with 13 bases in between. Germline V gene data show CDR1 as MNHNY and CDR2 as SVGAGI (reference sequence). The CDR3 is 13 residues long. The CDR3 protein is CASRPTAGTEAFF. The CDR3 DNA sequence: TGTGCCAGCAGACCTACCGCGGGGACTGAAGCTTTCTTT.

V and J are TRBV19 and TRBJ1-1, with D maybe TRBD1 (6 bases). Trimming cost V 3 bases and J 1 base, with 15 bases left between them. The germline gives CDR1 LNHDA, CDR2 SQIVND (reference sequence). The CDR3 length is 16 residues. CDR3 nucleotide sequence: TGTGCCAGTAGTATCTCCGGGACACTGACGAACACTGAAGCTTTCTTT. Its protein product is CASSISGTLTNTEAFF.

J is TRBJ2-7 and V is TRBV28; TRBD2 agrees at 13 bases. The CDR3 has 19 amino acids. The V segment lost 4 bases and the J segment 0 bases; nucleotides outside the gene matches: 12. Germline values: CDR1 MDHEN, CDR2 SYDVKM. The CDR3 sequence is CASSSPGLAGLQLSYEQYF. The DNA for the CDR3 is TGTGCCAGCAGTTCCCCGGGACTAGCGGGGCTTCAACTCTCCTACGAGCAGTACTTC.

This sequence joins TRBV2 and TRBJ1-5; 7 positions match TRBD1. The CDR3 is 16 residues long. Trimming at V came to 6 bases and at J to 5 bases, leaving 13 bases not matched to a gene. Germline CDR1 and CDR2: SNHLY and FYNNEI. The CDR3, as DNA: TGTGCCAGCAGCAGAGAGGGGGCGCATCCAGATCAGCCCCAGCATTTT. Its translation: CASSREGAHPDQPQHF. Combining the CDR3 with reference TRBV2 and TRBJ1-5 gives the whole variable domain EPEVTQTPSHQVTQMGQEVILRCVPISNHLYFYWYRQILGQKVEFLVSFYNNEISEKSEIFDDQFSVERPDGSNFTLKIRSTKLEDSAMYFCASSREGAHPDQPQHFGDGTRLSIL.

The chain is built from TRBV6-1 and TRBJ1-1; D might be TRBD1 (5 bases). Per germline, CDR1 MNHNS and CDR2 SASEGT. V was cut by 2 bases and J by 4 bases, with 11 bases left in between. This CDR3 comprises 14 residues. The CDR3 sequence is CASSEIGVGTEAFF. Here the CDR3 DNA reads TGTGCCAGCAGTGAAATAGGGGTTGGCACTGAAGCTTTCTTT.

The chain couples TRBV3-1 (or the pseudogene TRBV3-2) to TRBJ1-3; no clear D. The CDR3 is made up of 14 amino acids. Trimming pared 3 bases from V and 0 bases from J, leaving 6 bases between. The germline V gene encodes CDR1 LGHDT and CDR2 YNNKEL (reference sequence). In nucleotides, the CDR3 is TGTGCCAGCAGCCAGGGAGGCTCTGGAAACACCATATATTTT. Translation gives CASSQGGSGNTIYF.

The CDR3 here is CASSFTALNEQFF. CDR3 DNA sequence: TGTGCCAGCAGTTTCACCGCCCTAAATGAGCAGTTCTTC. This chain connects TRBV12-3 or TRBV12-4 to TRBJ2-1; D ambiguous. The CDR3 is made up of 13 amino acids. V lost 3 bases to trimming and J lost 7 bases, with 10 bases between them.

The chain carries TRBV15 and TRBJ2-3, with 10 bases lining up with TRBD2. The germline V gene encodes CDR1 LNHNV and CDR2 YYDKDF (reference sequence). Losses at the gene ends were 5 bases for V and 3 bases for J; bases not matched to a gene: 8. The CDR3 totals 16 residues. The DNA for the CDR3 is TGTGCCACCAGCGGGAGGAGCGGGGGGGCGACAGATACGCAGTATTTT. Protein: CATSGRSGGATDTQYF. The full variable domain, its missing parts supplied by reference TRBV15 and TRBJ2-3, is DAMVIQNPRYQVTQFGKPVTLSCSQTLNHNVMYWYQQKSSQAPKLLFHYYDKDFNNEADTPDNFQSRRPNTSFCFLDIRSPGLGDTAMYLCATSGRSGGATDTQYFGPGTRLTVL.

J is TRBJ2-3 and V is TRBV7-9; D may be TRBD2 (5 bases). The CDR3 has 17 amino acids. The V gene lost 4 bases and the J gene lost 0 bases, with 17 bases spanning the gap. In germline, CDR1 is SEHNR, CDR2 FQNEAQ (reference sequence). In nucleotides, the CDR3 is TGTGCCAGCAGCTCCGGCGGAGCGGCAACTAGCACAGATACGCAGTATTTT. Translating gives CASSSGGAATSTDTQYF.

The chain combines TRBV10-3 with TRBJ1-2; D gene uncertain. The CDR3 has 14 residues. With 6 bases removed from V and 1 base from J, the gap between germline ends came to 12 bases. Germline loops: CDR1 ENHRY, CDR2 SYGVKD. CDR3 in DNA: TGTGCCATCAGGGACCCGGGGAGTAACTATGGCTACACCTTC. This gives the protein CAIRDPGSNYGYTF.

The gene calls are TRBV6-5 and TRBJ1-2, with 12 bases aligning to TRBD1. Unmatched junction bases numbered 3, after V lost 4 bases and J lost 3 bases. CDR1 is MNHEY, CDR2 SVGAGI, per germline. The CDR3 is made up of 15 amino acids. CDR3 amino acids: CASSSGQGAYYGYTF. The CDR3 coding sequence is TGTGCCAGCAGTTCGGGACAGGGGGCATACTATGGCTACACCTTC.

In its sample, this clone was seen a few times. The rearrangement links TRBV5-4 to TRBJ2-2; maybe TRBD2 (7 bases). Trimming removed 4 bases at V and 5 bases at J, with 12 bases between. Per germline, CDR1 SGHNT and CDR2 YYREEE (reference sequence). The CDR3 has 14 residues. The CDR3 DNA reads TGTGCCAGCAGCGGGACACTAGCGACCGGGGAGCTGTTTTTT. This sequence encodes CASSGTLATGELFF.

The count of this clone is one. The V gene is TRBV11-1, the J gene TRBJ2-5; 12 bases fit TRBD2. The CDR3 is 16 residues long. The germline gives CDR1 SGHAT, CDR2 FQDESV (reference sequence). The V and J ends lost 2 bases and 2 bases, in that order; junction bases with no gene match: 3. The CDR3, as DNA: TGTGCCAGCAGCTTAAATCTAGCGGGGGGGCAAGAGACCCAGTACTTC. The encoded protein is CASSLNLAGGQETQYF.